This T cell receptor beta chain derives from a study of T-cell reconstitution after alpha-beta-depleted transplantation in children. Study-wide results and caveats: Diversity of TCRbeta at day 60 was high in some patients, arising from surviving recipient T cells and thymic progenitors. The study reportedly traced alpha-beta T cells about two months after transplant to several hundred expanded graft clones.

V was trimmed by 4 bases and J by 8 bases, leaving 14 bases between them. Germline V CDR1 and CDR2: MNHNS, SASEGT. CDR3 size: 14 residues. A note on this clonotype: Its antigen remains unidentified.

This sample's TCRbeta library carried unique molecular identifier barcodes. TCRdb redid the calling of the PCR reads with MiXCR, one entry per CDR3 protein. The sample includes 440,000 or so distinct CDR3 sequences, about 45% of them seen just once. This receptor was obtained from a girl aged 2-10 years with aplastic anemia, due to receive a stem cell transplant. The input for sequencing was PBMCs, taken before TCRalphabeta/CD19-depleted stem cell transplant. This rearrangement joins TRBV6-1 to TRBJ1-4; D might be TRBD1 (5 bases). DNA for the CDR3: TGTGCCAGCAGTGTCGACCCGAGGGACGAAAAACTGTTTTTT. Translated: CASSVDPRDEKLFF.